The present entry profiles one T cell receptor beta chain with its context. PCR primers comprised 60 Vbeta and 13 Jbeta primers. TCRdb's table, derived via immunoSEQ multiplex PCR, lists solely in-frame clones and lacks some. Recorded for this sample: fewer than 150,000 clones. The record originates from a study of cytomegalovirus exposure and HLA in healthy donors. The germline gives CDR1 MDHEN, CDR2 SYDVKM. This CDR3 spans 16 amino acids. After removal of 4 bases from V and 0 bases from J, the junction contained 7 bases not matched to a gene. The source of this sequence is a man between 40 and 49 years old in good health and CMV-seronegative. Material: PBMCs. V gene TRBV28 combines with J gene TRBJ1-2; 8 bases map to TRBD1. The CDR3 DNA reads TGTGCCAGCAGTTCAGGGGGCAGCATCGCTAACTATGGCTACACCTTC. Protein sequence: CASSSGGSIANYGYTF.